These T cell receptor beta chains were read from a single sample in a study of cytomegalovirus exposure and HLA in healthy donors. Sequencing used immunoSEQ multiplex PCR; TCRdb keeps in-frame clones, though not all of them. The sample consists of 120,000 to 150,000 clones, about 86% of them appearing once. The specimen was PBMCs. These receptors were obtained from a woman aged 18-29 years in good health and CMV-seropositive. Each CDR3 is given with its conserved first and last residue. The order of the fields is clone size, V gene, CDR3 length, J gene, D gene, CDR3 protein, CDR3 DNA. A D gene is named only where the DNA matches it firmly. Only some rows state a clone size, as once, few, many or a class for expanded clones.

NA	TRBV4-2	12	TRBJ2-1	NA	CASSARLAEQFF	TGTGCCAGCAGCGCCCGGCTAGCAGAGCAGTTCTTC
NA	TRBV2	11	TRBJ1-1	NA	CAGGSDTEAFF	TGTGCCGGGGGGTCAGACACTGAAGCTTTCTTT
NA	TRBV7-9	15	TRBJ1-1	TRBD1	CASSRATGARTEAFF	TGTGCCAGCAGCCGAGCCACAGGGGCGAGAACTGAAGCTTTCTTT
NA	TRBV7-8	17	TRBJ1-2	TRBD1	CASSTTPDRGYTYGYTF	TGTGCCAGCAGCACGACACCGGACAGGGGCTATACCTATGGCTACACCTTC
NA	TRBV29-1	17	TRBJ2-4	TRBD1	CSVSGWGQGETKNIQYF	TGCAGCGTTAGCGGGTGGGGACAGGGGGAAACCAAAAACATTCAGTACTTC
NA	TRBV11-2	16	TRBJ2-1	NA	CASSLVQSFIYNEQFF	TGTGCCAGCAGCTTAGTCCAGTCGTTCATCTACAATGAGCAGTTCTTC
NA	TRBV7-2	14	TRBJ2-3	NA	CASSPNLVGDTQYF	TGTGCCAGCAGCCCCAATCTAGTCGGGGATACGCAGTATTTT
few	TRBV5-1	15	TRBJ1-2	NA	CASSLGGQKLYGYTF	TGCGCCAGCAGCTTGGGTGGACAGAAACTCTATGGCTACACCTTC
NA	TRBV29-1	11	TRBJ1-2	NA	CSVGLGYGYTF	TGCAGCGTTGGGCTAGGCTATGGCTACACCTTC
once	TRBV30	13	TRBJ2-7	NA	CAWRGALTYEQYF	TGTGCCTGGAGGGGCGCGTTGACCTACGAGCAGTACTTC
NA	TRBV4-1	12	TRBJ2-1	TRBD1	CASSTGGNEQFF	TGCGCCAGCTCGACAGGGGGCAATGAGCAGTTCTTC
few	TRBV7-9	13	TRBJ2-5	TRBD1	CASLQGGVETQYF	TGTGCCAGCTTACAGGGGGGAGTGGAGACCCAGTACTTC
NA	TRBV30	16	TRBJ2-7	TRBD1	CAWSTDRVDPFYEQYF	TGTGCCTGGAGTACGGACAGGGTCGACCCTTTCTACGAGCAGTACTTC
NA	TRBV30	13	TRBJ2-1	NA	CAWSVWGGNEQFF	TGTGCCTGGAGTGTATGGGGCGGCAATGAGCAGTTCTTC
NA	TRBV21-1	13	TRBJ1-1	NA	CASEGTVNTEAFF	TGTGCCAGCGAAGGGACTGTGAACACTGAAGCTTTCTTT
NA	TRBV5-6	13	TRBJ1-4	NA	CASSQGTDEKLFF	TGTGCCAGCAGTCAGGGGACCGATGAAAAACTGTTTTTT
NA	TRBV30	16	TRBJ2-7	TRBD1	CAWRGKPGTGAYEQYF	TGTGCCTGGAGGGGTAAGCCCGGGACAGGAGCCTACGAGCAGTACTTC
NA	TRBV7-9	13	TRBJ1-1	NA	CASSLVADTEAFF	TGTGCCAGCAGCTTAGTAGCTGACACTGAAGCTTTCTTT
NA	TRBV5-1	15	TRBJ1-6	NA	CASSLGVGQNSPLHF	TGCGCCAGCAGCTTGGGCGTTGGACAAAATTCACCCCTCCACTTT
NA	TRBV12-2	19	TRBJ2-2	NA	CASRLASRREPTNTGELFF	TGTGCAAGTCGCTTAGCGTCACGGCGGGAGCCCACGAACACCGGGGAGCTGTTTTTT
NA	TRBV4-1	16	TRBJ2-7	TRBD2	CASRRVAGGPADEQYF	TGCGCCAGCAGAAGGGTAGCGGGAGGGCCGGCCGATGAGCAGTACTTC
NA	TRBV7-2	14	TRBJ1-5	NA	CASSPRGGNQPQHF	TGTGCCAGCAGCCCGCGCGGGGGCAATCAGCCCCAGCATTTT
NA	TRBV18	15	TRBJ2-1	TRBD2	CASSPGLAGDNEQFF	TGTGCCAGCTCACCAGGGCTAGCGGGGGACAATGAGCAGTTCTTC
once	TRBV28	15	TRBJ2-1	NA	CASFSGSGPYNEQFF	TGTGCCAGCTTTAGCGGTTCTGGGCCTTACAATGAGCAGTTCTTC
NA	TRBV5-1	14	TRBJ2-3	TRBD2	CASSLSGGTDTQYF	TGCGCCAGCAGCTTGAGCGGGGGCACAGATACGCAGTATTTT
NA	TRBV6-5	15	TRBJ1-3	NA	CASSRGQTSGNTIYF	TGTGCCAGCAGCCGCGGACAGACCTCTGGAAACACCATATATTTT
NA	TRBV27	14	TRBJ1-2	TRBD1	CASSFHTGVNGYTF	TGTGCCAGCAGTTTTCATACAGGGGTAAATGGCTACACCTTC
NA	TRBV2	13	TRBJ2-5	NA	CASSDTVPETQYF	TGTGCCAGCAGTGATACGGTCCCAGAGACCCAGTACTTC
once	TRBV30	13	TRBJ2-7	TRBD1	CAWRTGGDYEQYF	TGTGCCTGGAGGACAGGGGGCGACTACGAGCAGTACTTC
once	TRBV2	15	TRBJ1-5	NA	CASSDRGYSNQPQHF	TGTGCCAGCAGTGACAGGGGATATAGCAATCAGCCCCAGCATTTT
NA	TRBV11-2	12	TRBJ2-7	NA	CASSLQEYEQYF	TGTGCCAGCAGCTTACAGGAATACGAGCAGTACTTC
once	TRBV7-9	14	TRBJ2-1	NA	CASSMSGSGNEQFF	TGTGCCAGCAGCATGAGCGGATCGGGCAATGAGCAGTTCTTC
NA	TRBV18	14	TRBJ2-7	TRBD1	CASSPGQGTYEQYF	TGTGCCAGCTCACCTGGACAGGGGACCTACGAGCAGTACTTC
NA	TRBV5-1	16	TRBJ2-5	TRBD2	CASSRGTSGGSETQYF	TGCGCCAGCAGCCGCGGGACTAGCGGGGGATCGGAGACCCAGTACTTC
NA	TRBV28	16	TRBJ1-1	NA	CASSVVLGRGNTEAFF	TGTGCCAGCAGTGTGGTCCTAGGGAGGGGGAACACTGAAGCTTTCTTT
NA	TRBV5-1	15	TRBJ1-1	TRBD1	CASSLGQGVGTEAFF	TGCGCCAGCAGCCTAGGACAGGGGGTCGGCACTGAAGCTTTCTTT
NA	TRBV4-1	18	TRBJ2-3	TRBD2	CASSQRGTGGSELDTQYF	TGCGCCAGCAGCCAAAGAGGGACGGGCGGGAGTGAATTAGATACGCAGTATTTT
once	TRBV10-3	17	TRBJ2-3	TRBD2	CAISDVRSGVETDTQYF	TGTGCCATCAGTGATGTTCGTAGCGGGGTTGAGACAGATACGCAGTATTTT
NA	TRBV10-3	17	TRBJ2-3	TRBD2	CAISAKAATSATDTQYF	TGTGCCATCAGTGCAAAGGCGGCGACTAGCGCCACAGATACGCAGTATTTT
NA	TRBV30	11	TRBJ2-7	NA	CAWGRGGEQYF	TGTGCCTGGGGCCGTGGTGGCGAGCAGTACTTC
NA	TRBV28	14	TRBJ2-2	NA	CASSLVQNTGELFF	TGTGCCAGCAGTTTAGTACAGAACACCGGGGAGCTGTTTTTT
NA	TRBV21-1	14	TRBJ2-7	NA	CASSKAPGLYEQYF	TGTGCCAGCAGCAAAGCACCGGGACTGTACGAGCAGTACTTC
NA	TRBV30	12	TRBJ1-5	NA	CAAGYSNQPQHF	TGTGCTGCAGGGTATAGCAATCAGCCCCAGCATTTT